This TCR beta chain was sequenced during a study of shared clonotypes between healthy human individuals. Overall study findings and caveats: Generation probabilities were higher for clonotypes shared across all four sorted-subset donors than for unshared ones.

TCRdb's copy holds only in-frame clones and misses some; the assay was immunoSEQ multiplex PCR. The table records about 1 million clones, more than 65% of them present only once. As regards this clone: Its antigen is unidentified.

Germline V lookup: CDR1 SEHNR, CDR2 FQNEAQ (reference sequence). This CDR3 spans 14 amino acids. V was pared by 4 bases and J by 8 bases, with 17 bases between. The chain has TRBV7-9 and TRBJ1-2; TRBD1 might be the D (5 bases). The TCR was taken from a man aged 18 to 30 in good health. Specimen: memory CD4+ T cells sorted from blood. Documented subset: CD45RA-negative fraction. CDR3 in amino acids: CASSSALTVQGYTF. The CDR3 DNA follows: TGTGCCAGCAGCTCAGCCTTGACAGTACAAGGCTACACCTTC.